Listed below are T cell receptor beta chains from one sample, sequenced in a study of molecular identifiers for immune sequencing clone quantification. TCRdb itself ran the PCR reads through MiXCR, one entry per CDR3 protein. The sample comprises roughly 40,000 distinct CDR3 sequences, approximately 17% of which are singletons, and around 7% rests with the top ten. Specimen: naive CD8+ T cells from blood, with Jurkat cell RNA spiked in. The receptors were gathered from a human donor in good health. Some libraries in this study had Jurkat cell RNA spiked in. Both conserved end residues are part of each CDR3. D genes are given only for firm matches. Size is stated for part of the rows, as once, few or many counts, or as a class when the clone is expanded.

V gene: TRBV4-3
D gene: -
J gene: TRBJ2-1
clone size: many
CDR3 protein: CASSHTRSYNEQFF
CDR3 DNA: TGCGCCAGCAGCCATACCCGCTCCTACAATGAGCAGTTCTTC

V gene: TRBV4-2
D gene: TRBD1
J gene: TRBJ2-2
clone size: many
CDR3 protein: CASSPPRGRGQGTGELFF
CDR3 DNA: TGTGCCAGCAGCCCCCCTCGTGGCCGGGGACAGGGCACCGGGGAGCTGTTTTTT

V gene: TRBV20-1
D gene: TRBD2
J gene: TRBJ2-1
clone size: many
CDR3 protein: CSASGGLAGSSYNEQFF
CDR3 DNA: TGCAGTGCTAGTGGAGGACTAGCGGGAAGCTCCTACAATGAGCAGTTCTTC

V gene: TRBV10-3
D gene: -
J gene: TRBJ1-5
clone size: many
CDR3 protein: CAIWAGGNQPQHF
CDR3 DNA: TGTGCCATCTGGGCAGGGGGCAATCAGCCCCAGCATTTT

V gene: TRBV12-3/TRBV12-4
D gene: -
J gene: TRBJ1-4
clone size: many
CDR3 protein: CASSQGRVEKLFF
CDR3 DNA: TGTGCCAGCTCCCAGGGCCGCGTTGAAAAACTGTTTTTT

V gene: TRBV19
D gene: -
J gene: TRBJ2-7
clone size: many
CDR3 protein: CASSIHASRYLYEQYF
CDR3 DNA: TGTGCCAGTAGTATCCACGCTAGCAGATACCTCTACGAGCAGTACTTC

V gene: TRBV4-3
D gene: -
J gene: TRBJ2-4
clone size: many
CDR3 protein: CASSQDGQGGWNIQYF
CDR3 DNA: TGCGCCAGCAGCCAAGATGGGCAAGGCGGGTGGAACATTCAGTACTTC

V gene: TRBV7-6
D gene: -
J gene: TRBJ1-2
clone size: many
CDR3 protein: CASSLVGGGDGYTF
CDR3 DNA: TGTGCCAGCAGCTTAGTCGGAGGAGGCGATGGCTACACCTTC

V gene: TRBV20-1
D gene: -
J gene: TRBJ2-3
clone size: many
CDR3 protein: CSATGVATDTQYF
CDR3 DNA: TGCAGTGCTACGGGGGTCGCGACAGATACGCAGTATTTT

V gene: TRBV19
D gene: -
J gene: TRBJ2-3
clone size: many
CDR3 protein: CASQLWGGTDTQYF
CDR3 DNA: TGTGCCAGCCAACTTTGGGGTGGGACAGATACGCAGTATTTT

V gene: TRBV12-3/TRBV12-4
D gene: TRBD2
J gene: TRBJ2-1
clone size: many
CDR3 protein: CASRGASGNNEQFF
CDR3 DNA: TGTGCCAGCAGGGGAGCTAGCGGGAACAATGAGCAGTTCTTC

V gene: TRBV20-1
D gene: -
J gene: TRBJ2-7
clone size: many
CDR3 protein: CSASTLAYYEQYF
CDR3 DNA: TGCAGTGCTAGCACGCTAGCCTACTACGAGCAGTACTTC

V gene: TRBV2
D gene: -
J gene: TRBJ2-7
clone size: many
CDR3 protein: CASSDPPSYEQYF
CDR3 DNA: TGTGCCAGCAGTGACCCACCCTCCTACGAGCAGTACTTC

V gene: TRBV27
D gene: TRBD2
J gene: TRBJ2-5
clone size: -
CDR3 protein: CASSPWTSGETQYF
CDR3 DNA: TGTGCCAGCAGTCCGTGGACTAGCGGAGAGACCCAGTACTTC

V gene: TRBV7-9
D gene: -
J gene: TRBJ1-6
clone size: few
CDR3 protein: CASSLGSGGSPLHF
CDR3 DNA: TGTGCCAGCAGCTTAGGCTCAGGCGGATCACCCCTCCACTTT

V gene: TRBV12-3/TRBV12-4
D gene: -
J gene: TRBJ2-2
clone size: many
CDR3 protein: CASSLGITTVRAGELFF
CDR3 DNA: TGTGCCAGCAGTTTAGGTATTACGACCGTACGGGCCGGGGAGCTGTTTTTT

V gene: TRBV11-2
D gene: -
J gene: TRBJ2-1
clone size: -
CDR3 protein: CASSLDRSGRNEQFF
CDR3 DNA: TGTGCCAGCAGCTTAGATAGATCTGGACGGAATGAGCAGTTCTTC

V gene: TRBV28
D gene: TRBD1
J gene: TRBJ1-2
clone size: -
CDR3 protein: CASSSLWGDRINYGYTF
CDR3 DNA: TGTGCCAGCAGTTCATTATGGGGGGACAGAATTAACTATGGCTACACCTTC

V gene: TRBV9
D gene: TRBD2
J gene: TRBJ2-5
clone size: many
CDR3 protein: CASSVEGGAQYF
CDR3 DNA: TGTGCCAGCAGCGTAGAGGGAGGGGCCCAGTACTTC